The clone carrying this T cell receptor beta chain showed up just a few times. Its antigen is still unknown. The data were taken from a study of T cell responses to AZD1222 COVID-19 vaccine. The study's findings and limits: Two AZD1222 administrations were followed by greater Spike-specific TCR breadth and depth.

Germline V gives CDR1 MNHEY, CDR2 SVGAGI. The CDR3 covers 13 residues. The ends were cut back, 7 bases at V and 0 bases at J, with 9 bases in the middle. Sequencing used immunoSEQ multiplex PCR; TCRdb keeps in-frame clones, though not all of them. The top ten clones hold around 8% of a sample with around 140,000 clones, approximately 85% of them seen once. The sequence was collected from an adult in good health. The sample here was peripheral blood, taken on day 0 of AZD1222 vaccination. The chain employs TRBV6-5 and TRBJ2-5, with D unclear. The CDR3 DNA sequence: TGTGCCAGCACGCGTGGGTACCAAGAGACCCAGTACTTC. Translated, it gives CASTRGYQETQYF.